This passage covers 5 T cell receptor beta chains from one sample sequenced in a study of blood T cell repertoires in COVID-19. Produced via immunoSEQ multiplex PCR; TCRdb's table is partial and in-frame only. The sample records 100,000 to 130,000 clones, less than 75% being singletons. Sequencing was carried out using peripheral blood. Every receptor here comes from a woman aged 40 to 50 with acute or convalescent COVID-19.

The chain combines TRBV6-5 with TRBJ2-6, with D possibly being TRBD1 (5 bases). The CDR3 spans 15 residues. Germline V lookup: CDR1 MNHEY, CDR2 SVGAGI. V lost 6 bases to trimming and J lost 0 bases, with 9 bases between them. The CDR3 DNA reads TGTGCCAGCAGCCTACAGGCCTCTGGGGCCAACGTCCTGACTTTC. This encodes CASSLQASGANVLTF.

V usage is TRBV18 and J usage is TRBJ1-4, with a possible D match to TRBD1 (5 bases). From germline, CDR1 is KGHSH and CDR2 LQKENI. The CDR3 contains 14 residues. The ends were cut back, 1 base at V and 14 bases at J, with 17 bases in the middle. The CDR3 DNA follows: TGTGCCAGCTCACCACTAGGGGAAGGAAGTTGGCTGTTTTTT. Residues: CASSPLGEGSWLFF. The full variable domain, in which reference TRBV18 and TRBJ1-4 provide the parts outside the CDR3, is NAGVMQNPRHLVRRRGQEARLRCSPMKGHSHVYWYRQLPEEGLKFMVYLQKENIIDESGMPKERFSAEFPKEGPSILRIQQVVRGDSAAYFCASSPLGEGSWLFFGSGTQLSVL.

The chain employs TRBV14 and TRBJ2-3; TRBD1 is a possible D gene (5 bases). The CDR3 has 14 amino acids. Germline V CDR1 and CDR2: SGHDN, FVKESK. V was clipped by 4 bases and J by 3 bases, with 11 bases between them. In DNA form, the CDR3 reads TGTGCCAGCAGCCGGTCGGACATTACAGATACGCAGTATTTT. Translation gives CASSRSDITDTQYF.

V is TRBV19 and J is TRBJ1-5, with D possibly matching TRBD1 (6 bases). This CDR3 spans 14 amino acids. The germline V gene has CDR1 LNHDA and CDR2 SQIVND (reference sequence). Trimming stripped 5 bases from V and 2 bases from J, with 10 bases between. CDR3 amino acids: CASSPRQGNQPQHF. The CDR3 DNA sequence: TGTGCCAGTAGTCCCAGACAGGGCAATCAGCCCCAGCATTTT.

V is TRBV4-3 and J is TRBJ2-5; the D gene is possibly TRBD1 (5 bases). The germline gives CDR1 LGHNA, CDR2 YSLEER. V was trimmed by 0 bases and J by 3 bases, leaving 8 bases between them. The CDR3 is 14 amino acids. CDR3 sequence (DNA): TGCGCCAGCAGCCAAGATCAGGGAAAAGAGACCCAGTACTTC. Its translation: CASSQDQGKETQYF.